These 10 T cell receptor beta chains originate from one sample sequenced in a study of response to subunit inactivated influenza vaccine. TCRdb reprocessed the RT-PCR reads with MiXCR, giving one entry per CDR3 protein. The sample contains 500,000 to 600,000 distinct CDR3 sequences, 14% of which appear only once. Sequences were derived from PBMCs from blood, sampled roughly 12 days after vaccination. The receptors derive from a man aged 45-60 years who received an inactivated influenza vaccine.

The table lists this clonotype with a few counts. The V and J genes are TRBV4-3 and TRBJ2-7; 8 positions agree with TRBD1. The V gene end was trimmed by 2 bases and the J gene end by 5 bases; junction bases not matched to a gene: 2. Germline V gene data show CDR1 as LGHNA and CDR2 as YSLEER. There are 13 residues in the CDR3. The CDR3 region has the DNA TGCGCCAGCAGCCAACAGACAGGGGACGAGCAGTACTTC. Its translation: CASSQQTGDEQYF.

V and J are TRBV7-3 and TRBJ1-6, with TRBD1 as a possible D gene (6 bases). Germline V gene sequence: CDR1 SGHTA, CDR2 FQGTGA. Trimming removed 5 bases at V and 7 bases at J, with 18 bases between. The CDR3 extends over 16 amino acids. CDR3 loop: CASSLRPRGENSPLHF. The DNA of the CDR3 is TGTGCCAGCAGCCTCAGACCGAGGGGGGAAAATTCACCCCTCCACTTT.

This clonotype was observed a few times. This rearrangement joins TRBV7-2 to TRBJ2-7, with TRBD1 matching 9 bases. V lost 6 bases, J lost 2 bases, and 8 bases stayed unmatched. CDR3 length equals 15 residues. Germline CDR1 is SGHTA and CDR2 is FQGNSA. As DNA, the CDR3 is TGTGCCAGCAGTCTCACGGACAGGGGAACCTACGAGCAGTACTTC. Its translation: CASSLTDRGTYEQYF.

This clonotype has at least ten counts. The J gene is TRBJ1-3, the V gene TRBV3-1; D not certain. The length of the CDR3 is 17 residues. The germline V and J ends were trimmed by 0 bases and 2 bases, with 14 bases remaining between them. CDR1 and CDR2 (germline): LGHDT, YNNKEL (reference sequence). This chain's CDR3 is CASSQDGRRSTGNTIYF. The CDR3 DNA follows: TGTGCCAGCAGCCAAGATGGTCGTAGGAGCACTGGAAACACCATATATTTT.

This CDR3 reads CASSLVGTPITDTQYF. DNA of the CDR3: TGTGCCAGCAGCTTAGTTGGGACACCAATTACAGATACGCAGTATTTT. This chain joins TRBV7-8 and TRBJ2-3, with a tentative D call TRBD1 (6 bases). Germline CDR1 reads SGHVS; CDR2 reads FQNEAQ. The V end lost 1 base, the J end lost 3 bases, and 14 bases lay between the germline ends. The CDR3 extends over 16 amino acids.

This clonotype was seen a handful of times. The chain couples TRBV20-1 to TRBJ2-3; 9 nucleotides match TRBD1. V was clipped by 4 bases and J by 3 bases; unmatched bases: 5. The CDR3 totals 14 residues. Looked up from germline, CDR1 is DFQATT and CDR2 is SNEGSKA (reference sequence). The CDR3 loop is CSAKQGAVTDTQYF. CDR3 in DNA: TGCAGTGCTAAACAGGGGGCGGTGACAGATACGCAGTATTTT.

The chain is built from TRBV5-1 and TRBJ2-2, with D perhaps matching TRBD2 (6 bases). Germline-derived CDR1 and CDR2 are SGHRS and YFSETQ. Trimming took 8 bases from V and 2 from J, leaving 19 bases between them. The CDR3 covers 16 residues. The CDR3 reads CASRPPAGYNTGELFF. For the CDR3, the DNA is TGCGCCAGTCGGCCGCCGGCGGGATACAACACCGGGGAGCTGTTTTTT.

The chain joins TRBV7-2 to TRBJ2-5, with a weak D call TRBD1 (5 bases). V gave up 4 bases and J gave up 1 base, with 10 bases separating them. Germline lookup yields CDR1 SGHTA and CDR2 FQGNSA. The CDR3 runs 14 residues. This CDR3 reads CASSSRQPQETQYF. Here the CDR3 DNA reads TGTGCCAGCAGCTCCCGACAGCCCCAAGAGACCCAGTACTTC.

The chain is built from TRBV27 and TRBJ2-2; 8 bases match TRBD2. CDR3 length equals 17 residues. The germline V gene encodes CDR1 MNHEY and CDR2 SMNVEV (reference sequence). V dropped 5 bases and J dropped 0; count of bases not matched to a gene: 8. The CDR3 DNA is TGTGCCAGCAGTGGCTGGGGCGGGGGGTCGAACACCGGGGAGCTGTTTTTT. It codes for CASSGWGGGSNTGELFF.

The genes are TRBV7-8 and TRBJ2-2, with 8 bases aligning to TRBD2. CDR1 and CDR2 from the germline V gene are SGHVS and FQNEAQ. The CDR3 is 17 amino acids. The V gene end was trimmed by 6 bases and the J gene end by 3 bases; junction bases not matched to a gene: 12. CDR3 loop: CASRHYTGLADTGELFF. For the CDR3, the DNA is TGTGCCAGCAGGCACTACACCGGACTAGCAGACACCGGGGAGCTGTTTTTT.